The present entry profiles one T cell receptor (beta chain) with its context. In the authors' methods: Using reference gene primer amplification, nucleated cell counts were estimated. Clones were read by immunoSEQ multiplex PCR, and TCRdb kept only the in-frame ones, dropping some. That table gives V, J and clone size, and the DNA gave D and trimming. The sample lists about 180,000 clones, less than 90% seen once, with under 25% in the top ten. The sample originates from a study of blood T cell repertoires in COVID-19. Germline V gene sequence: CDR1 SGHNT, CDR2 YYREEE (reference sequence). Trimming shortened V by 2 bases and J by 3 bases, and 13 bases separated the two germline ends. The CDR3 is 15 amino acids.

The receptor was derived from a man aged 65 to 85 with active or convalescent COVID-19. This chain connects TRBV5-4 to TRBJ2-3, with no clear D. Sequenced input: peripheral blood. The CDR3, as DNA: TGTGCCAGCAGCTTACCAGGAACCCTTACAGATACGCAGTATTTT. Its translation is CASSLPGTLTDTQYF.